The entry below describes one T cell receptor beta chain. Its antigen target is currently unknown. The input lacks base qualities; no much larger clone sits a single base away. TCRbeta CDR3 regions were amplified from genomic DNA using the immunoSEQ Assay, a bias-controlled multiplex PCR. The paper's processing steps were these. The number of nucleated cells in each sample was estimated from the amplification of reference gene primers within the assay. To quantify the absolute abundance of each unique TCRbeta CDR3 rearrangement, sequence reads were collapsed and filtered. For each sample, productive Simpson clonality was calculated by taking the square root of Simpson's diversity index across productive rearrangements. As stored in TCRdb, this immuneACCESS dataset retains in-frame rearrangements with V and J assigned. A fraction of the clones does not appear; measured against another copy, unresolved V genes explain less than half of the discrepancy, and the remainder lacks a known reason. V and J calls and clone size are copied from that table; D and trimming were computed from the DNA. The sample table holds about 190,000 clones, of which 90% were seen once. Of the sample, 0.5% to 0.75% is held by the ten largest clones.

Collaborating institutions collected whole blood in K2EDTA tubes following their own protocols. For TCRbeta analysis, collaborators shipped samples as frozen whole blood, isolated PBMCs, or DNA extracted from either of those sample types. V ends up 4 bases short and J 5 bases short, with an unmatched junction base count of 11. The CDR3 starts with the cysteine, ends with the phenylalanine, and has 16 residues. Only the CDR3 region is kept as DNA, spanning 48 bases read in frame from base 1. From a lookup of the germline V gene (reference sequence), CDR1 and CDR2 are MNHEY and SMNVEV. The data originate from a study of blood T cell repertoires in COVID-19 (dated by TCRdb to 2018 to 2020). About the full investigation: Samples from collaborators originated in the United States, Italy and Spain and spanned both the acute and convalescent phases of COVID-19. The material from the prospective study consisted of cDNA or gDNA derived from T cells, B-cell-depleted T cells, or PBMCs. Subjects who had been exposed to COVID-19, were actively infected with it, or had recovered from it provided the deeply sampled blood TCRbeta repertoires that made up the dataset. The repertoires were released in a freely available public database intended as a resource for research on the immune response to SARS-CoV-2. The samples were drawn from the first 160 participants of the ongoing ImmuneRACE study and from 950 to 1,500 subjects provided by 6 global collaborators. The sample metadata nearly always contained a de-identified subject ID, COVID-19 status, age in years and sex. Where available, HLA class I and class II types were taken from metadata supplied by the sample provider and were not determined by assay-based typing. Broader findings and caveats from the paper: The amount of clinical and demographic metadata varied by source and participant and was provided uncurated.

The sample consisted of peripheral blood. This TCR derives from a man aged 45 to 65 with acute or convalescent COVID-19. The chain is assembled from TRBV27 and TRBJ1-2; TRBD1 lines up with 9 middle nucleotides. The nucleotide sequence is given as TGTGCCAGCAGTTCTCACCTAGGGACAGGGTCATATGGCTACACCTTC. This yields the protein CASSSHLGTGSYGYTF.